The 28 T cell receptor beta chains reported below all come from one sample, sequenced in a study of blood T cell repertoires in COVID-19. This table comes from immunoSEQ multiplex PCR, and its TCRdb copy is limited to in-frame clones, with some not included. Of about 150,000 clones listed, approximately 77% are singletons. The source material was peripheral blood. These receptors came from a woman of 80 years or more with active or convalescent COVID-19.

This chain connects TRBV24-1 to TRBJ1-2, with 12 positions matching TRBD1. The CDR3 is made up of 15 amino acids. Germline CDR1 and CDR2: KGHDR and SFDVKD. V lost 4 bases to trimming and J lost 7 bases; unmatched junction nucleotides: 6. The CDR3 nucleotides read TGTGCCACCAGTGACGGGACAGGGGGCGTCGGTGGCTACACCTTC. Translated: CATSDGTGGVGGYTF.

The rearrangement joins TRBV18 to TRBJ2-7, with TRBD1 matching over 8 bases. CDR3 length: 14 residues. Trimming at V came to 4 bases and at J to 5 bases, leaving 7 bases not matched to a gene. The germline CDR1 and CDR2 sequences are KGHSH and LQKENI. The CDR3 spells CASSRQGPLDEQYF. CDR3 in DNA: TGTGCCAGCTCACGACAGGGGCCCCTAGACGAGCAGTACTTC.

The V call is TRBV3-1 (or the pseudogene TRBV3-2), the J call TRBJ2-7, with unresolved D. Germline lookup yields CDR1 LGHDT and CDR2 YNNKEL (reference sequence). Trimming took off 1 base at V and 13 bases at J, with 11 bases between the two ends. CDR3 length: 11 residues. Here the CDR3 reads CASSQGSMYYF. CDR3 nucleotide sequence: TGTGCCAGCAGCCAAGGGTCTATGTACTACTTC.

The chain links TRBV4-1 to TRBJ1-5; 8 nucleotides align to TRBD1. This CDR3 has 17 residues. V lost 0 bases to trimming and J lost 3 bases; unmatched junction nucleotides: 7. The germline V gene has CDR1 MGHRA and CDR2 YSYEKL. In DNA form, the CDR3 reads TGCGCCAGCAGCCAAGATAGGTTGGGACAGGACAATCAGCCCCAGCATTTT. This codes for CASSQDRLGQDNQPQHF.

This clone was observed a few times. The chain employs TRBV5-6 and TRBJ2-3; TRBD2 might be the D (6 bases). Trimming took off 1 base at V and 5 bases at J, with 20 bases between the two ends. Germline CDR1 SGHDT, CDR2 YYEEEE. The CDR3 sequence is 17 residues long. The CDR3 sequence: CASSLLETWRDVDTQYF. DNA for the CDR3: TGTGCCAGCAGCTTGTTAGAAACTTGGCGGGATGTAGATACGCAGTATTTT.

The chain is built from TRBV5-1 and TRBJ2-5; TRBD1 matches 9 bases. CDR1 is SGHRS, CDR2 YFSETQ, per germline. This CDR3 region has 13 residues. With 4 bases clipped from V and 8 bases from J, the junction kept 6 bases outside the gene matches. This CDR3 is CASSRTGDGTQYF. Here the CDR3 DNA reads TGCGCCAGCAGCCGGACAGGGGACGGCACCCAGTACTTC.

This clone appeared many times. In DNA, the CDR3 is TGTGCCAGCAGCTTAGCAGAGACTGCGGGGGGAAAACTGTTTTTT. Its translation is CASSLAETAGGKLFF. The chain couples TRBV13 to TRBJ1-4, with a weak D call TRBD1 (5 bases). The germline CDR1 and CDR2 sequences are PRHDT and FYEKMQ (reference sequence). This CDR3 is built from 15 residues. The V gene lost 1 base and the J gene lost 10 bases, with 16 bases spanning the gap.

This rearrangement joins TRBV19 to TRBJ1-6; no reliable D call. Germline V lookup: CDR1 LNHDA, CDR2 SQIVND (reference sequence). V was pared by 3 bases and J by 5 bases, with 8 bases between. The CDR3 is 14 amino acids. CDR3 loop: CASSIGHNNSPLHF. As DNA, the CDR3 is TGTGCCAGTAGTATTGGCCATAATAATTCACCCCTCCACTTT.

The chain combines TRBV5-4 with TRBJ1-4; D may be TRBD1 (6 bases). The germline V gene encodes CDR1 SGHNT and CDR2 YYREEE (reference sequence). This CDR3 region has 16 residues. Deletions cut 1 base from V and 5 bases from J, with 15 bases between. CDR3 in amino acids: CASSLNRAGENEKLFF. CDR3 bases: TGTGCCAGCAGCTTGAATCGCGCAGGGGAGAATGAAAAACTGTTTTTT.

This chain uses TRBV6-5 with TRBJ1-2, with D hard to call. From germline, CDR1 is MNHEY and CDR2 SVGAGI. The CDR3 is 12 amino acids. The V gene lost 6 bases and the J gene lost 8 bases, with 13 bases spanning the gap. For the CDR3, the DNA is TGTGCCAGCAGGCGGAGCGGCCGGGGCTACACCTTC. It translates to CASRRSGRGYTF.

The rearrangement joins TRBV6-2 or TRBV6-3 to TRBJ1-1; D possibly corresponds to TRBD1 (5 bases). Between the trimmed V and J ends, which lost 2 bases and 4 bases, there was a span of 14 bases. CDR1 MNHEY and CDR2 SVGEGT come from the germline V gene. CDR3 length: 15 residues. CDR3 nucleotides: TGTGCCAGCAGTTACGACTGGGGCCTGGGCACTGAAGCTTTCTTT. It is translated as CASSYDWGLGTEAFF.

This chain links TRBV9 with TRBJ2-1, with 9 bases that match TRBD1. The length of the CDR3 is 15 residues. Per the germline V gene, CDR1 is SGDLS and CDR2 is YYNGEE. The junction had 12 bases not matched to a gene; V was cut back by 7 bases and J by 7 bases. The CDR3 loop reads CASGGLGQGKNEQFF. For the CDR3, the DNA is TGTGCCAGCGGTGGGCTTGGACAGGGGAAAAATGAGCAGTTCTTC.

This sequence joins TRBV28 and TRBJ2-2; TRBD1 matches 7 bases. The CDR3 covers 16 residues. Per germline, CDR1 MDHEN and CDR2 SYDVKM. The junction had 9 bases not matched to a gene; V was cut back by 6 bases and J by 2 bases. This CDR3 is CASSRIGTANTGELFF. CDR3 nucleotide sequence: TGTGCCAGCAGCCGAATTGGGACAGCTAACACCGGGGAGCTGTTTTTT.

The chain links TRBV19 to TRBJ2-2, with TRBD2 matching over 9 bases. Germline loops: CDR1 LNHDA, CDR2 SQIVND (reference sequence). The CDR3 covers 18 residues. V shed 0 bases, J shed 5 bases, and the junction held 10 bases outside the gene matches. DNA for the CDR3: TGTGCCAGTAGTATAGATCTCTGGCGGGAGGGCCATACCGGGGAGCTGTTTTTT. Residues: CASSIDLWREGHTGELFF.

CDR3 bases: TGTGCCAGCAGAACTCGCCCCGGAGGGCAGTATTTT. Encoded protein: CASRTRPGGQYF. The chain employs TRBV12-3 or TRBV12-4 and TRBJ2-3, with a weak D call TRBD2 (5 bases). Trimming stripped 6 bases from V and 11 bases from J, with 15 bases between. The length of the CDR3 is 12 residues.

This chain joins TRBV27 and TRBJ2-1, with D possibly TRBD1 on 6 matching bases. CDR1 and CDR2 from the germline V gene are MNHEY and SMNVEV (reference sequence). This CDR3 has 13 residues. V lost 0 bases, J lost 15 bases, and 15 bases lay in between. CDR3 DNA: TGTGCCAGCAGTTTATCGCAAACACAGGGTACGTTCTTC. This gives the protein CASSLSQTQGTFF.

This clone was observed at least ten times. V and J are TRBV5-6 and TRBJ2-7, with TRBD1 matching 8 bases. Per germline, CDR1 SGHDT and CDR2 YYEEEE. After removal of 2 bases from V and 1 base from J, the junction contained 2 bases not matched to a gene. The CDR3 runs 14 residues. The CDR3 sequence: CASSFGTGSYEQYF. CDR3 DNA sequence: TGTGCCAGCAGCTTTGGGACAGGTTCCTACGAGCAGTACTTC.

The chain couples TRBV11-2 to TRBJ2-1; D remains ambiguous. Germline CDR1 SGHAT, CDR2 FQNNGV. The CDR3 contains 11 residues. V lost 8 bases and J lost 4, with 6 bases in between. CDR3 sequence (DNA): TGTGCCAGCTACCAGTACAATGAGCAGTTCTTC. Translating it yields CASYQYNEQFF.

J is TRBJ1-6 and V is TRBV5-6; the D is unclear. Germline V gene lookup returns CDR1 SGHDT and CDR2 YYEEEE. The V gene lost 2 bases and the J gene lost 7 bases, with 10 bases spanning the gap. This CDR3 is built from 14 residues. CDR3 protein: CASSLVAGNSPLHF. DNA for the CDR3: TGTGCCAGCAGCTTAGTTGCAGGCAATTCACCCCTCCACTTT.

In this sample, this clone turned up a few times. J is TRBJ2-7 and V is TRBV14, with D unresolved. Germline V CDR1 and CDR2: SGHDN, FVKESK. CDR3 length: 12 amino acids. The V and J ends lost 2 bases and 7 bases respectively, with 9 bases between them. The CDR3 sequence: CASSQQKSEQYF. The CDR3 bases are TGTGCCAGCAGCCAACAGAAAAGTGAGCAGTACTTC.

The gene calls are TRBV2 and TRBJ2-2, with a weak D call TRBD2 (6 bases). The CDR3 is 13 residues long. Trimming pared 7 bases from V and 4 bases from J, leaving 10 bases between. Germline CDR1 SNHLY, CDR2 FYNNEI. The CDR3 DNA reads as TGTGCCAGCAAAGCGGGCGTCACCGGGGAGCTGTTTTTT. This encodes CASKAGVTGELFF.

The chain recombines TRBV10-3 with TRBJ1-2; D is perhaps TRBD1 (5 bases). The CDR3 runs 14 residues. Germline CDR1 ENHRY, CDR2 SYGVKD. The V end lost 2 bases, the J end lost 3 bases, and 10 bases lay between the germline ends. CDR3 nucleotide sequence: TGTGCCATCAGTGAGACAGGAGCTGACTATGGCTACACCTTC. Encoded protein: CAISETGADYGYTF.

This clone was seen only once. This sequence joins TRBV7-9 and TRBJ2-3; D unclear. The CDR3 sequence is 17 residues long. In germline, CDR1 is SEHNR, CDR2 FQNEAQ (reference sequence). With 2 bases removed from V and 1 base from J, the gap between germline ends came to 16 bases. CDR3 protein: CASSLLGQRLGTDTQYF. Here the CDR3 DNA reads TGTGCCAGCAGCTTACTAGGTCAGCGCTTAGGCACAGATACGCAGTATTTT.

The V and J genes are TRBV28 and TRBJ1-5; 9 bases are a match to TRBD1. With 8 bases clipped from V and 5 bases from J, the junction kept 7 bases outside the gene matches. The CDR3 loop spans 14 amino acids. Germline assignment: CDR1 MDHEN and CDR2 SYDVKM. CDR3 protein: CASLSGQGHQPQHF. The CDR3 nucleotides are TGTGCCAGCCTAAGCGGACAGGGGCATCAGCCCCAGCATTTT. Based on the CDR3 plus reference TRBV28 and TRBJ1-5, the full variable domain is DVKVTQSSRYLVKRTGEKVFLECVQDMDHENMFWYRQDPGLGLRLIYFSYDVKMKEKGDIPEGYSVSREKKERFSLILESASTNQTSMYLCASLSGQGHQPQHFGDGTRLSIL.

The chain recombines TRBV3-1 (or the pseudogene TRBV3-2) with TRBJ1-5; 7 bases are a match to TRBD1. CDR3 length: 15 residues. Germline V lookup: CDR1 LGHDT, CDR2 YNNKEL (reference sequence). V trimming: 1 base; J trimming: 5 bases; junction bases outside the gene matches: 5. The CDR3 DNA is TGTGCCAGCAGCCAAGGACAGGGTCAACATCAGCCCCAGCATTTT. Its protein product is CASSQGQGQHQPQHF.

V usage is TRBV29-1 and J usage is TRBJ2-3, with a tentative D call TRBD2 (6 bases). CDR1 is SQVTM, CDR2 ANQGSEA, per germline. This CDR3 is 15 amino acids long. DNA of the CDR3: TGCACCCTAAGAGGGGTAGCGGATAGCACAGATACGCAGTATTTT. It yields the protein CTLRGVADSTDTQYF.

V and J are TRBV2 and TRBJ2-1, with 11 positions matching TRBD2. Germline CDR1 is SNHLY and CDR2 is FYNNEI. The CDR3 contains 15 residues. Losses at the gene ends were 6 bases for V and 8 bases for J; bases not matched to a gene: 9. This chain's CDR3 is CASRGTSGSRDEQFF. The CDR3 DNA reads as TGTGCCAGCAGGGGTACTAGCGGGAGTAGGGATGAGCAGTTCTTC.

The genes are TRBV7-9 and TRBJ2-3; 9 nucleotides line up with TRBD2. The length of the CDR3 is 17 residues. The germline CDR1 and CDR2 sequences are SEHNR and FQNEAQ (reference sequence). Trimming at V came to 0 bases and at J to 2 bases, leaving 6 bases not matched to a gene. The CDR3 protein is CASSLAGREGDTDTQYF. The DNA of the CDR3 is TGTGCCAGCAGCTTAGCGGGGCGGGAGGGAGACACAGATACGCAGTATTTT.